A single TCR beta chain is shown here with its context. Its antigen is not yet known. No qualities accompany the bases; no much larger clone lies one base away. The sample contains more than one DNA sequence encoding this CDR3. The data belong to a study of OX40 agonist ivuxolimab in advanced cancers. For context, the study as a whole: Ivuxolimab was a fully human IgG2 agonistic monoclonal antibody targeting the costimulatory receptor OX40 (CD134). Partial responses were achieved by three dose-escalation patients, of whom one had hepatocellular carcinoma and two had cutaneous melanoma. Patients were allowed to have had prior anti-PD-1, anti-PD-L1 or anti-CTLA-4 therapy, and about 40% of the dose-escalation patients had been treated with checkpoint inhibitors. The point of sequencing TCRbeta in the periphery was to test whether ivuxolimab changed TCR sequence diversity and drove clonal T-cell expansion. Among the roughly 50 dose-escalation patients, about 20 had hepatocellular carcinoma, approximately 15 melanoma, 9 renal cell carcinoma and 9 head and neck cancer. The paper covers the monotherapy dose-escalation part of the phase I ivuxolimab trial, which included N ≈ 54 patients. In the dose-escalation cohort, 75% to 85% of patients were male, and the mean age was roughly 56 years with a range of roughly 23 to 79. Intravenous ivuxolimab was administered to patients every 2 weeks at six dose levels: 0.01, 0.1, 0.3, 1.5, 3 and 10 mg/kg. Study-wide conclusions, independent of this receptor: On average, CD8+ T cells showed more expanded clones than CD4+ T cells after ivuxolimab. Antigen specificity was not determined for the clonally expanded peripheral T cells. Low levels of normalized T-cell clonal expansion were also shown by some nonresponding patients. Clonal expansion of both CD4+ and CD8+ blood T cells was observed from baseline to week 6 at doses 0.1 to 3.0 mg/kg. Partial responders in the 0.1-3.0 mg/kg groups had among the lowest normalized peripheral clonal expansion, especially among CD8+ T cells.

To sequence the TCRbeta CDR3 region, genomic DNA was isolated from the sorted cells. TCRbeta CDR3 regions were sequenced using the immunoSEQ Assay. The source is immuneACCESS, and TCRdb retained only in-frame sequences with V and J called. Part of the clones is not carried over; for the studies checked, unresolved V genes explain less than half of this, and the remainder is unexplained. This sample lists tens of thousands of clones; about 86% were detected once. Together, the top ten hold less than 2.5% of the sample. Patients with autoimmune disease history or receiving systemic immunosuppression were excluded from the trial. In every dose cohort, peripheral blood was drawn for TCR sequencing at baseline, cycle 4 day 1, and cycle 7 day 1. The samples were taken from a phase I, first-in-human, multicenter, open-label dose-escalation trial of ivuxolimab. The trial enrolled adults with locally advanced or metastatic head and neck squamous cell, hepatocellular, melanoma or renal cell carcinoma. Before TCR sequencing, CD4+ T cells and CD8+ T cells from peripheral blood were sorted into separate populations.

The CDR3 goes from the cysteine to the phenylalanine over 15 residues. The DNA shown is the 45-base CDR3, in frame from base 1. The germline V gene gives CDR1 as SGHTA and CDR2 as FQGNSA. Unmatched junction bases come to 4, with V trimmed by 5 bases and J by 0 bases. The specimen comprised CD4+ or CD8+ T cells sorted from blood, sampled in a trial of the OX40 agonist ivuxolimab. This clonotype was sampled from an adult with an advanced solid tumor such as melanoma, head and neck, liver or kidney cancer. The chain uses TRBV7-2 and TRBJ1-5, with TRBD1 matching 7 junction bases. CDR3 region: CASSLTGSSNQPQHF. In nucleotides, the sequence is TGTGCCAGCAGCCTGACAGGGTCTAGCAATCAGCCCCAGCATTTT.